The present T cell receptor (beta chain) was sequenced within a study of vaccination and CD4 T cells after COVID-19 (dated 2022 in TCRdb). For context, the study as a whole: SARS-CoV-2 positivity had been established in the convalescent patients by nasal swab PCR, and mild disease was recorded in nine or ten of these patients and severe disease in one. Participants got two doses of the Pfizer-BioNTech BNT162b2 vaccine (n=8) or two doses of the Moderna mRNA-1273 vaccine (n=2). Overlapping spike peptide pools from SARS-CoV-2 and from the common cold coronaviruses HCoV-NL63, HCoV-OC43 and HCoV-229E were used as culture stimuli. Post-COVID blood samples from convalescent patients were collected a median of approximately 100 days after diagnosis, with a range of 35 to 161 days. As controls, cultures received a CEFX viral epitope pool (the positive control), an HIV-1 Nef peptide pool (the negative control), or no peptide at all. Post-vaccine blood samples were obtained a median of about 72 days after the second vaccine dose, with a range of roughly 12 to 250 days. The spike-specific CD4+ TCR repertoire was compared before and after mRNA vaccination in about nine COVID-19 convalescent patients and a handful of infection-naive healthy vaccine recipients. The convalescent cohort included six males and four females, with two Hispanic individuals, seven Caucasians, two Asians and one multiracial person. Findings and caveats that apply to the study as a whole: The study included relatively few convalescent patients and did not analyze early timepoints after natural infection. Among convalescent patients, a median approximately 88% of the SARS-CoV-2-reactive clones seen after vaccination appeared only after vaccination, which suggests priming specific to the vaccine. Nearly all vaccine-specific clones in convalescent patients (304 of 307) were mono-reactive for SARS-CoV-2 spike rather than cross-reactive with common cold coronaviruses. The median number of SARS-CoV-2-reactive clonotypes rose from around 21 after infection to about 40 after vaccination, but the change was not significant.

Concerning this clonotype itself: No antigen is known for it. One base away there is no much larger clone; base qualities are not given.

This specimen's treatment or condition label, interpreted: roughly 11-day PBMC culture with coronavirus spike peptide pools or control peptides (ViraFEST assay). The study used the ViraFEST assay, which expanded antigen-specific T cells with peptide pools and then identified expanded clonotypes by TCR sequencing. The convalescent patients' positive SARS-CoV-2 PCR tests fell between March and December 2020, which was before the Alpha, Beta and Delta variants emerged in the United States. Each well held 2.2 million or so PBMCs cultured in IMDM containing around 5.1% human AB serum and approximately 9.1 IU/ml IL-2, with around 9.7 ug/ml peptide pools added. On days 3 and 7, half of the culture medium was replaced with fresh IL-2-containing medium. After around 10 days of culture, CD4+ T cells were isolated by negative selection with the EasySep CD4+ T cell isolation kit. Ficoll-Paque Plus gradient centrifugation was used to isolate PBMCs from whole blood, and the isolated PBMCs were then either used fresh or cryopreserved at -140C. Culture conditions were generally each tested in triplicate wells.

From cysteine to phenylalanine, the CDR3 is 13 amino acids long. The DNA shown is the 39-base CDR3, in frame from base 1. A distance of 11 bases separates the germline ends of V and J, which lose 6 bases and 3 bases respectively. The germline V gene specifies SNHLY as CDR1 and FYNNEI as CDR2. The library was prepared using PCR. At the Johns Hopkins FTIC core, DNA from the cultured CD4+ T cells underwent TCR sequencing with the Oncomine TCR Beta short-read assay. Genomic DNA was extracted from the cultured CD4+ T cells with the QIAamp micro DNA kit. Oncomine TCR Beta libraries made from cultured CD4+ T cells were pooled using unique dual indexes and sequenced on an Illumina iSeq 100. The authors' pipeline ran thus. Non-productive sequences were filtered out, and CDR3s that did not start with C, did not end with F or W, or were shorter than 7 amino acids were discarded. Antigen-specific clonotypes were identified with the MANAFEST web application by comparing peptide-stimulated wells with reference and other culture wells. For a clone to be called positive, the clone needed an FDR below 0.05, an odds ratio above 5, and a productive frequency above 0.1% in at least two of three replicate wells. A clonotype was classed as cross-reactive if the clonotype showed significant expansion both in SARS-CoV-2 spike wells and in at least one common cold coronavirus spike condition. Similarity between CDR3 sequences was evaluated in R version 3.6.1 using Levenshtein distances (stringdist) and unrooted phylogenetic trees (ape). In TCRdb, the public reads were trimmed at Q25 with fastp and aligned with MiXCR, with productive beta chains retained. Here each entry gathers all rows of one CDR3 protein and keeps the most common genes and DNA. These V and J calls are TCRdb output, not the study's own analysis. Within this sample are around 20,000 distinct CDR3 sequences, with about 43% of them counted one time only. The biggest ten clones account for roughly 2.9% of the sample.

The clonotype comes from a human donor who had recovered from COVID-19. The input for sequencing was CD4+ T cells from blood, cultured in vitro, taken after SARS-CoV-2 vaccination. Recombination linked TRBV2 to TRBJ1-1; confidence is insufficient to name the D gene. CDR3 protein: CASRAGEDTEAFF. The DNA reads TGTGCCAGCAGGGCGGGCGAAGACACTGAAGCTTTCTTT. With the portions outside the CDR3 filled from the reference TRBV2 and TRBJ1-1 genes, the complete variable region becomes EPEVTQTPSHQVTQMGQEVILRCVPISNHLYFYWYRQILGQKVEFLVSFYNNEISEKSEIFDDQFSVERPDGSNFTLKIRSTKLEDSAMYFCASRAGEDTEAFFGQGTRLTVV.